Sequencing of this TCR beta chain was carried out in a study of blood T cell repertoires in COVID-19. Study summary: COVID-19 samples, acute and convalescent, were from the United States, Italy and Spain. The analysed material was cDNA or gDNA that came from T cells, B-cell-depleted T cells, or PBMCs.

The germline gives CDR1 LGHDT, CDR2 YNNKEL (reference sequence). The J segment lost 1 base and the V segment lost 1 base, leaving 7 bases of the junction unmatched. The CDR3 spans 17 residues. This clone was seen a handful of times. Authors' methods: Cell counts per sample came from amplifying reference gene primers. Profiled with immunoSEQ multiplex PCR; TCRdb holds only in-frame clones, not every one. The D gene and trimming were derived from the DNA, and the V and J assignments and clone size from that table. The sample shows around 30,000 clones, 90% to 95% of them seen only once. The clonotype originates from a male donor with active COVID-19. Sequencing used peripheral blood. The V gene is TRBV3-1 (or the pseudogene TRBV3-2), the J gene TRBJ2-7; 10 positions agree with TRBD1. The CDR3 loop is CASSQVNTGQGSYEQYF. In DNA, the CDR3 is TGTGCCAGCAGCCAAGTAAACACGGGACAGGGGTCCTACGAGCAGTACTTC.